A single sample is the source of the 20 T cell receptor beta chains below, sequenced in a study of blood T cell repertoires in COVID-19. Some clones are missing from TCRdb's copy, which holds only in-frame ones; the method was immunoSEQ multiplex PCR. The data hold about 280,000 clones, with roughly nine tenths observed a single time. The sample was PBMCs or T cells enriched from blood (not recorded which). The receptors stem from a woman aged 60-75 years who had recovered from COVID-19.

The chain employs TRBV10-1 and TRBJ2-2; tentatively, D is TRBD1 (6 bases). Looked up from germline, CDR1 is WNHNN and CDR2 is SYGVQD (reference sequence). The V end was cut by 9 bases, the J end by 2 bases, with 13 bases between. The CDR3 is 14 residues long. This chain's CDR3 is CASCRDINTGELFF. The CDR3 DNA follows: TGCGCCAGTTGCCGGGACATTAACACCGGGGAGCTGTTTTTT.

V gene TRBV6-5 combines with J gene TRBJ1-2; maybe TRBD1 (6 bases). Germline V gene sequence: CDR1 MNHEY, CDR2 SVGAGI. The CDR3 has 15 residues. Trimming shortened V by 1 base and J by 8 bases, and 17 bases separated the two germline ends. The DNA for the CDR3 is TGTGCCAGCAGTTACTTCGGGGGGCTTTCGGAGGGCTACACCTTC. This codes for CASSYFGGLSEGYTF.

J is TRBJ1-1 and V is TRBV18, with D perhaps TRBD1 (5 bases). This CDR3 is built from 14 residues. Germline CDR1 reads KGHSH; CDR2 reads LQKENI. The V end was cut by 4 bases, the J end by 1 base, with 10 bases between. The CDR3 is CASSHPTENTEAFF. Here the CDR3 DNA reads TGTGCCAGCTCACATCCGACAGAGAACACTGAAGCTTTCTTT.

The CDR3 is CASSDGTNTEAFF. Here the CDR3 DNA reads TGCGCCAGCAGTGACGGGACTAACACTGAAGCTTTCTTT. The V and J genes are TRBV10-2 and TRBJ1-1; D is possibly TRBD1 (5 bases). Germline V gives CDR1 WSHSY, CDR2 SAAADI. V was trimmed by 3 bases and J by 2 bases, leaving 7 bases between them. The CDR3 contains 13 residues.

This chain joins TRBV7-3 and TRBJ2-2; 12 nucleotides line up with TRBD2. The CDR3 runs 16 residues. J was trimmed by 3 bases and V by 4 bases; bases with no gene match: 3. Germline V CDR1 and CDR2: SGHTA, FQGTGA. The CDR3 region is CASSSLAGGHTGELFF. CDR3 coding DNA: TGTGCCAGCAGCTCGCTAGCGGGGGGGCACACCGGGGAGCTGTTTTTT.

The chain carries TRBV6-1 and TRBJ1-2; D remains unclear. Trimming cost V 2 bases and J 4 bases, with 11 bases left between them. The CDR3 extends over 14 amino acids. Germline loops: CDR1 MNHNS, CDR2 SASEGT. CDR3 amino acids: CASSEHGQVYGYTF. The CDR3 nucleotides read TGTGCCAGCAGTGAACATGGGCAAGTCTATGGCTACACCTTC.

The genes are TRBV19 and TRBJ1-2, with 8 positions matching TRBD1. CDR1 LNHDA and CDR2 SQIVND come from the germline V gene (reference sequence). V shed 3 bases and J 7 bases; nucleotides not matched to a gene: 7. The CDR3 runs to 14 residues. The DNA for the CDR3 is TGTGCCAGTAGTATCCAGGACAGGGACACTGGCTACACCTTC. It yields the protein CASSIQDRDTGYTF.

The V and J genes are TRBV3-1 (or the pseudogene TRBV3-2) and TRBJ1-1, with D uncertain. Germline CDR1 reads LGHDT; CDR2 reads YNNKEL (reference sequence). Trimming took 0 bases from V and 3 from J, leaving 8 bases between them. The CDR3 totals 14 residues. CDR3 DNA sequence: TGTGCCAGCAGCCAAGATAGGCGGGACACTGAAGCTTTCTTT. As protein: CASSQDRRDTEAFF.

Only one count was recorded for this clone. The chain uses TRBV29-1 and TRBJ2-7, with TRBD1 matching over 7 bases. This CDR3 has 12 amino acids. Looked up from germline, CDR1 is SQVTM and CDR2 is ANQGSEA. After removal of 7 bases from V and 2 bases from J, the junction contained 5 bases not matched to a gene. In DNA, the CDR3 is TGCAGCGCAGGGGGTGAAACCTACGAGCAGTACTTC. This encodes CSAGGETYEQYF.

The genes are TRBV5-1 and TRBJ1-4; a possible D gene is TRBD1 (5 bases). With 0 bases removed from V and 7 bases from J, the gap between germline ends came to 13 bases. The CDR3 loop spans 15 amino acids. Germline loops: CDR1 SGHRS, CDR2 YFSETQ. The CDR3 DNA reads TGCGCCAGCAGCTTGGGGGGCGGACACCTTGAAAAACTGTTTTTT. It is translated as CASSLGGGHLEKLFF.

The V gene is TRBV4-1, the J gene TRBJ1-6; D not resolved. CDR3 length equals 16 residues. Trimming took off 1 base at V and 5 bases at J, with 12 bases between the two ends. Germline V CDR1 and CDR2: MGHRA, YSYEKL. CDR3 bases: TGCGCCAGCAGCCAAGGGGAGTTGAGGAATAATTCACCCCTCCACTTT. This sequence encodes CASSQGELRNNSPLHF.

The CDR3 is CSVVRVTPYNEQFF. The CDR3 coding sequence is TGCAGCGTTGTTCGGGTAACTCCCTACAATGAGCAGTTCTTC. J is TRBJ2-1 and V is TRBV29-1; D remains unclear. In germline, CDR1 is SQVTM, CDR2 ANQGSEA. The CDR3 covers 14 residues. V was shortened by 4 bases and J by 2 bases, with 12 bases between the two germline ends.

The J gene is TRBJ1-6, the V gene TRBV13; D call uncertain. CDR1 and CDR2 from the germline V gene are PRHDT and FYEKMQ (reference sequence). The CDR3 runs to 12 residues. Trimming removed 2 bases from V and 10 bases from J, with 6 bases in between. The DNA of the CDR3 is TGTGCCAGCAGCTTACTTTCCTCACCCCTCCACTTT. The encoded protein is CASSLLSSPLHF.

The CDR3 DNA reads TGTGCCAGCAGCTCGTGGACAGGGGGCAACACCGGGGAGCTGTTTTTT. Translating it yields CASSSWTGGNTGELFF. This sequence joins TRBV7-9 and TRBJ2-2; 11 bases map to TRBD1. CDR1 and CDR2 from the germline V gene are SEHNR and FQNEAQ (reference sequence). The CDR3 has 16 amino acids. The J segment lost 2 bases and the V segment lost 4 bases, leaving 3 bases of the junction unmatched. Based on the CDR3 plus reference TRBV7-9 and TRBJ2-2, the full variable domain is DTGVSQNPRHKITKRGQNVTFRCDPISEHNRLYWYRQTLGQGPEFLTYFQNEAQLEKSRLLSDRFSAERPKGSFSTLEIQRTEQGDSAMYLCASSSWTGGNTGELFFGEGSRLTVL.

The chain links TRBV27 to TRBJ1-5; D is ambiguous. Trimming stripped 0 bases from V and 2 bases from J, with 11 bases between. The length of the CDR3 is 16 residues. CDR1 is MNHEY, CDR2 SMNVEV, per germline (reference sequence). Here the CDR3 reads CASSLSKGSGNQPQHF. The CDR3 DNA sequence: TGTGCCAGCAGTTTATCAAAAGGGAGCGGCAATCAGCCCCAGCATTTT.

This clone was recorded a few times. J is TRBJ1-2 and V is TRBV7-9, with D maybe TRBD1 (5 bases). Per the germline V gene, CDR1 is SEHNR and CDR2 is FQNEAQ (reference sequence). The V gene lost 4 bases and the J gene lost 2 bases, with 14 bases spanning the gap. CDR3 size: 15 residues. The CDR3 here is CASSSSGSLNYGYTF. The CDR3 coding sequence is TGTGCCAGCAGCTCGTCAGGGTCCCTGAACTATGGCTACACCTTC.

The chain couples TRBV30 to TRBJ2-1; 10 bases agree with TRBD2. The CDR3 extends over 14 amino acids. Germline loops: CDR1 GTSNPN, CDR2 SVGIG (reference sequence). With V trimmed by 3 bases and J by 8 bases, 7 bases remained unmatched. The CDR3 coding sequence is TGTGCCTGGAGGCTAGCGGGGGTCTTACATGAGCAGTTCTTC. This sequence encodes CAWRLAGVLHEQFF.

This chain uses TRBV28 with TRBJ2-7, with TRBD1 identical over 8 bases. Looked up from germline, CDR1 is MDHEN and CDR2 is SYDVKM. This CDR3 is 15 amino acids long. The trim removed 7 bases at V and 2 bases at J, leaving 10 bases unmatched. CDR3 protein: CASISVDRATYEQYF. The CDR3 coding sequence is TGTGCCAGCATCTCCGTGGACAGGGCTACCTACGAGCAGTACTTC.

The rearrangement uses TRBV6-5 and TRBJ1-1; D remains ambiguous. Germline V gene data show CDR1 as MNHEY and CDR2 as SVGAGI. Trimming removed 6 bases from V and 0 bases from J, with 8 bases in between. The CDR3 runs to 13 residues. Written as DNA, the CDR3 is TGTGCCAGCAGCCTAGGAGTGAACACTGAAGCTTTCTTT. Translating it yields CASSLGVNTEAFF.

The rearrangement joins TRBV28 to TRBJ2-7; D not certain. Germline V gene lookup returns CDR1 MDHEN and CDR2 SYDVKM. V shed 1 base and J shed 0 bases, with 4 bases lying between them. This CDR3 region has 13 residues. The CDR3 is CASSLYSSYEQYF. The CDR3, as DNA: TGTGCCAGCAGTTTATACAGCTCCTACGAGCAGTACTTC.